Sequencing of this T cell receptor (beta chain) was carried out in a study of control samples from healthy donors and cancer patients. The data were produced by immunoSEQ multiplex PCR, yet TCRdb's version contains in-frame clones alone and is incomplete. The data contain 150,000 to 200,000 clones, 85% to 95% of them singletons. The V gene's germline CDR1 is MGHDK and CDR2 SYGVNS. This CDR3 has 18 residues. V was shortened by 6 bases and J by 0 bases, with 18 bases between the two germline ends. Material: blood. This chain uses TRBV25-1 with TRBJ2-6, with D perhaps TRBD1 or TRBD2 (5 bases each). This sequence originates from a woman aged 18-29 years in good health. This chain's CDR3 is CASSAYRGPTSGANVLTF. As DNA, the CDR3 is TGTGCCAGCAGCGCCTATCGGGGCCCTACCTCTGGGGCCAACGTCCTGACTTTC.